This is a list of T cell receptor beta chains from one sample in a study of identifying expanded T cells in peripheral blood. TCRdb keeps only in-frame clones here, not all; method: immunoSEQ multiplex PCR. This sample has 50,000 to 70,000 clones; about 89% occur once, and the top ten carry about 4.5%. The sequenced sample was blood. The receptors shown here come from a person aged 18 to 75 in good health. Both conserved end residues are part of each CDR3. The order of the fields is D gene, clone size, V gene, J gene, CDR3 DNA, CDR3 protein. The D gene is left open where the match is weak. Clone size appears in some rows only: once, few, many, or a class for an expanded clone.

TRBD1	-	TRBV25-1	TRBJ1-2	TGTGCCGCCTCGACCCTGGGACAGGACTATGGCTACACCTTC	CAASTLGQDYGYTF
-	once	TRBV18	TRBJ2-7	TGTGCCAGCTCACCATACCCGGTCAGGGGGGCCTACGAGCAGTACTTC	CASSPYPVRGAYEQYF
-	-	TRBV30	TRBJ1-1	TGTGCCTGGAGTGGGGGACAACTTAACACTGAAGCTTTCTTT	CAWSGGQLNTEAFF
-	-	TRBV10-3	TRBJ2-3	TGTGCCATCAGTGAATTTAGCACAGATACGCAGTATTTT	CAISEFSTDTQYF
TRBD1	-	TRBV19	TRBJ1-5	TGTGCCAGTAGTATAGATAGGGACAGCGGGAACAATCAGCCCCAGCATTTT	CASSIDRDSGNNQPQHF
TRBD1	-	TRBV7-9	TRBJ1-1	TGTGCCAGCAGCACGACCGGGACAGGGGGGAACACTGAAGCTTTCTTT	CASSTTGTGGNTEAFF
TRBD2	-	TRBV5-3	TRBJ2-7	TGTGCCAGAAGCTGTCCACAGGGACTAGCGGGGTACTCCTACGAGCAGTACTTC	CARSCPQGLAGYSYEQYF
TRBD1	-	TRBV19	TRBJ2-6	TGTGCCAGTAGTACTAACAGGGGGCCCGGGGCCAACGTCCTGACTTTC	CASSTNRGPGANVLTF
-	-	TRBV28	TRBJ2-7	TGTGCCAGCAGTGCCACAACAGGGAGTAACTCCTACGAGCAGTACTTC	CASSATTGSNSYEQYF
-	-	TRBV11-3	TRBJ2-1	TGTGCCAGCAGCTCGGGACTTTACAATGAGCAGTTCTTC	CASSSGLYNEQFF
-	-	TRBV6-1	TRBJ2-7	TGTGCCAGCATCCATTTGGACGCGACTGGCGAGCAGTACTTC	CASIHLDATGEQYF
TRBD1	-	TRBV4-1	TRBJ2-7	TGCGCCAGCAGCCAAATATACAGGGGGCGTATCAACGAGCAGTACTTC	CASSQIYRGRINEQYF
TRBD1	-	TRBV19	TRBJ1-2	TGTGCCAGTATGGGACAGGGGCGAGTCGCCTACACCTTC	CASMGQGRVAYTF
TRBD1	-	TRBV7-2	TRBJ1-5	TGTGCCAGCAGCCTCGGACAGGGCAATCAGCCCCAGCATTTT	CASSLGQGNQPQHF
TRBD1	-	TRBV6-1	TRBJ2-7	TGTGCCAGCCGGGACAGGGGCTACGAGCAGTACTTC	CASRDRGYEQYF
-	-	TRBV18	TRBJ1-6	TGTGCCAGCTCACCGGGGACTCACTCCTATAATTCACCCCTCCACTTT	CASSPGTHSYNSPLHF
-	-	TRBV19	TRBJ2-7	TGTGCCAGTAGCACTGCGTATGCCTCCTACGAGCAGTACTTC	CASSTAYASYEQYF
TRBD2	-	TRBV6-4	TRBJ2-1	TGTGCCAGCAGTGACAGGACTAGCGGGAGCAATGAGCAGTTCTTC	CASSDRTSGSNEQFF
-	-	TRBV27	TRBJ2-7	TGTGCCAGCAGTCCCCGGGACTCCTACTACGAGCAGTACTTC	CASSPRDSYYEQYF
TRBD1	-	TRBV7-9	TRBJ1-4	TGTGCCAGCAGCGATTCCGGGACAGGGAATGAAAAACTGTTTTTT	CASSDSGTGNEKLFF
-	-	TRBV7-8	TRBJ1-2	TGTGCCAGCAGCTCGGGAGGACAGACTGGCTACACCTTC	CASSSGGQTGYTF
-	-	TRBV19	TRBJ1-5	TGTGCCAACCCGATCCGGAAGGGCCGCAATCAGCCCCAGCATTTT	CANPIRKGRNQPQHF
-	-	TRBV6-1	TRBJ2-7	TGTGCCAGCAGTGAAGCTGGCTCAAGGGTCTTTTCCTTCGAGCAGTACTTC	CASSEAGSRVFSFEQYF
TRBD1	-	TRBV27	TRBJ1-1	TGTGCCAGCAGTTTATTGGGACAGGGAAGGAACACTGAAGCTTTCTTT	CASSLLGQGRNTEAFF
-	few	TRBV7-2	TRBJ1-5	TGTGCCAGCAGCGCGGACCTCCAACAACGGGCCCAGCATTTT	CASSADLQQRAQHF
TRBD1	-	TRBV6-5	TRBJ2-7	TGTGCCAGCAACAAACAGGGGTCCTACGAGCAGTACTTC	CASNKQGSYEQYF
-	-	TRBV7-2	TRBJ2-5	TGTGCCAGCAGCTTATTAGGGTTGGAGACCCAGTACTTC	CASSLLGLETQYF
-	few	TRBV14	TRBJ1-2	TGTGCCAGCAGCCAAGGACATTCGAGATACTATGGCTACACCTTC	CASSQGHSRYYGYTF
-	-	TRBV2	TRBJ2-7	TGTGCCAGCAGGTTAGGGGCAGGGAACGGGGAGCAGTACTTC	CASRLGAGNGEQYF
-	once	TRBV30	TRBJ1-6	TGTGCCTGGAATCCAGGGCTGAATTCACCCCTCCACTTT	CAWNPGLNSPLHF
TRBD1	once	TRBV5-1	TRBJ2-7	TGCGCCAGCAGCTTGCGAACAGGGGGCGAGCAGTACTTC	CASSLRTGGEQYF
TRBD2	-	TRBV9	TRBJ2-3	TGTGCCAGCAGCGCGAGGGTGGGACTAGCGGGAGCTTATACGCAGTATTTT	CASSARVGLAGAYTQYF
TRBD1	-	TRBV14	TRBJ2-3	TGTGCCACCAGCAGAGACAGGGTGACAGATACGCAGTATTTT	CATSRDRVTDTQYF
-	once	TRBV28	TRBJ1-2	TGTGCCAGCAGTCCCTGGGTCCAAGCTAACTATGGCTACACCTTC	CASSPWVQANYGYTF
TRBD1	-	TRBV18	TRBJ2-7	TGTGCCAGCTCACCAGGGACAGGGACAGGGTACGAGCAGTACTTC	CASSPGTGTGYEQYF
-	-	TRBV9	TRBJ1-3	TGTGCCAGCAGCGTAGAAGACGGGTACTCTGGAAACACCATATATTTT	CASSVEDGYSGNTIYF
-	once	TRBV27	TRBJ2-2	TGTGCCAGCAGTTTCTCCACCGGGGAGCTGTTTTTT	CASSFSTGELFF
-	-	TRBV28	TRBJ1-1	TGTGCCAGCCGAGACGGGTCCACTGAAGCTTTCTTT	CASRDGSTEAFF
-	once	TRBV7-9	TRBJ1-2	TGTGCCAGCAGCTTAGCAGCCAGATTTAACTATGGCTACACCTTC	CASSLAARFNYGYTF
TRBD1	-	TRBV10-1	TRBJ2-7	TGCGCCAGCAGTTCCGGGACAGGGATCCACGAGCAGTACTTC	CASSSGTGIHEQYF
TRBD1	-	TRBV5-1	TRBJ1-3	TGCGCCAGCAGCTCAACAGGGGACTCAGGAAACACCATATATTTT	CASSSTGDSGNTIYF
-	-	TRBV29-1	TRBJ1-4	TGCAGCGTTGGGTTTAATGAAAAACTGTTTTTT	CSVGFNEKLFF
TRBD1	once	TRBV7-3	TRBJ2-7	TGTGCCAGCAGCTCCGGACAGGGGGCTAGCGAGCAGTACTTC	CASSSGQGASEQYF
TRBD1	-	TRBV10-3	TRBJ1-2	TGTGCCATCAGTGAGAAGTCAGGACAGGGCTATGGCTACACCTTC	CAISEKSGQGYGYTF
-	-	TRBV4-1	TRBJ1-1	TGCGCCAGCAGCCAAGTAGGCAGGGGTAACACTGAAGCTTTCTTT	CASSQVGRGNTEAFF
-	-	TRBV6-5	TRBJ1-1	TGTGCCAGCAGTTACGGGGGTTACACTGAAGCTTTCTTT	CASSYGGYTEAFF
-	-	TRBV5-1	TRBJ2-1	TGCGCCAGCAGCTTGGCAAGGGATGAGCAGTTCTTC	CASSLARDEQFF
TRBD2	-	TRBV9	TRBJ2-7	TGTGCCAGCAGCCCTAGACTAGCGGGAGACTACGAGCAGTACTTC	CASSPRLAGDYEQYF
TRBD1	few	TRBV6-5	TRBJ1-2	TGTGCCAGCAGTTCGGACAGGGGTAGAGGATATGGCTACACCTTC	CASSSDRGRGYGYTF
-	-	TRBV6-4	TRBJ1-1	TGTGCCAGCAGCTCCGGAGTCGAGGGGGTGGAAGCTTTCTTT	CASSSGVEGVEAFF
-	-	TRBV27	TRBJ2-5	TGTGCCAGCAGTTCAGGGAGGGGGGAGACCCAGTACTTC	CASSSGRGETQYF
TRBD1	-	TRBV13	TRBJ2-7	TGTGCCAGCAGCTCCCGCCGACAGGGACCCTACGAGCAGTACTTC	CASSSRRQGPYEQYF
TRBD1	-	TRBV6-6	TRBJ1-4	TGTGCCAGCAGTTACGGCGACAGGGGAACTGGGGAAAAACTGTTTTTT	CASSYGDRGTGEKLFF
-	-	TRBV28	TRBJ1-5	TGTGCCAGCAGTTTACCAGGGTCGGGGCAGCCCCAGCATTTT	CASSLPGSGQPQHF
-	-	TRBV9	TRBJ2-7	TGTGCCAGCAGCGTAGGGGGTTTTACGTCCGACGAGCAGTACTTC	CASSVGGFTSDEQYF
TRBD2	-	TRBV27	TRBJ2-3	TGTGCCAGCAGTTTCCGGGATGGGCGGGGGGATCGAGATACGCAGTATTTT	CASSFRDGRGDRDTQYF
TRBD2	medium-sized	TRBV27	TRBJ2-4	TGTGCCAGCAGTTTAAAGGTTCCTAGCGGGGGATTTAACATTCAGTACTTC	CASSLKVPSGGFNIQYF